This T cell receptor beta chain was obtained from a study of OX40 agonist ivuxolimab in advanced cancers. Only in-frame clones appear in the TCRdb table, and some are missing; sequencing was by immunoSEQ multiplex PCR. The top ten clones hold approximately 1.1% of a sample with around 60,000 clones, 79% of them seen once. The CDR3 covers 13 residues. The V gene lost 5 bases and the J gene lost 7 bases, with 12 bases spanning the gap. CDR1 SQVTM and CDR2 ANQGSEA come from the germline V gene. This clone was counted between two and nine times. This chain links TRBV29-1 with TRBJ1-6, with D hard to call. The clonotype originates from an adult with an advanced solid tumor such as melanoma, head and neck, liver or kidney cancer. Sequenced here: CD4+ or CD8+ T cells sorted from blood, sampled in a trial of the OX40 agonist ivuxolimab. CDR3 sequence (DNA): TGCAGCGTTCTTCAGACGGCGAATTCACCCCTCCACTTT. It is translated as CSVLQTANSPLHF.